These T cell receptor beta chains were read from a single sample in a study of Tregs in tolerant kidney transplant recipients. This table comes from immunoSEQ multiplex PCR, and its TCRdb copy is limited to in-frame clones, with some not included. This sample has about 14,000 clones, with more than 80% found just once. Sequencing input: CD8+ T cells from blood. These receptors were obtained from a human donor in good health. Both conserved end residues are part of each CDR3. A D gene is named only where the DNA matches it firmly.

J | D | V | DNA | CDR3
TRBJ2-7 | TRBD2 | TRBV5-6 | TGTGCCAGCAGCTTGGATGTGTTGGGACTAGCATCCTACGAGCAGTACTTC | CASSLDVLGLASYEQYF
TRBJ2-7 | NA | TRBV7-9 | TGTGCCAGCATCCCGAGGGGGGGCTACGAGCAGTACTTC | CASIPRGGYEQYF
TRBJ2-5 | NA | TRBV7-2 | TGTGCCAGCAGCTTAAGCCTGGAGGCCCAGTACTTC | CASSLSLEAQYF
TRBJ2-3 | NA | TRBV9 | TGTGCCAGCAGCGTAGAATGGGGCACAGATACGCAGTATTTT | CASSVEWGTDTQYF
TRBJ2-5 | NA | TRBV7-9 | TGTGCCAGCAGCTTAGTCGGCGGAAAAGAGACCCAGTACTTC | CASSLVGGKETQYF
TRBJ2-7 | TRBD2 | TRBV9 | TGTGCCAGCAGCGTATTTCCTAGCGGGTACGAGCAGTACTTC | CASSVFPSGYEQYF
TRBJ1-2 | TRBD1 | TRBV6-6 | TGTGCCAGCAGTCCAGACAGGGGGCTTCGATATGGCTACACCTTC | CASSPDRGLRYGYTF
TRBJ1-1 | NA | TRBV7-9 | TGTGCCAGCAGCTTACCAGTCGGGCAGGGGAACACTGAAGCTTTCTTT | CASSLPVGQGNTEAFF
TRBJ2-4 | TRBD2 | TRBV13 | TGTGCCAGCAGCTTAACTAGCGGGAGAGCCAAAAACATTCAGTACTTC | CASSLTSGRAKNIQYF
TRBJ2-5 | NA | TRBV7-2 | TGTGCCAGCAGCTTAGACCCCACGAAGACCCAGTACTTC | CASSLDPTKTQYF
TRBJ2-4 | NA | TRBV4-1 | TGCGCCAGCAGCCAAGTCGGTTGGGGTGGGGTGGGAGCCAAAAACATTCAGTACTTC | CASSQVGWGGVGAKNIQYF
TRBJ2-2 | NA | TRBV7-2 | TGTGCCAGCAGCACTCTTCAGGGAAACACCGGGGAGCTGTTTTTT | CASSTLQGNTGELFF
TRBJ2-7 | TRBD1 | TRBV11-3 | TGTGCCAGCAGCGGGAAAACCGGGACAGGGACAGACGAGCAGTACTTC | CASSGKTGTGTDEQYF
TRBJ1-1 | NA | TRBV11-2 | TGTGCCAGCAGTCATCGATCGACAGGGAACACTGAAGCTTTCTTT | CASSHRSTGNTEAFF
TRBJ1-1 | NA | TRBV30 | TGTGCCTGGAGTCCCGGACAGATCACTGAAGCTTTCTTT | CAWSPGQITEAFF
TRBJ1-3 | NA | TRBV7-8 | TGTGCCAGCAGCTTTAGGGGTGGAAACACCATATATTTT | CASSFRGGNTIYF
TRBJ1-1 | NA | TRBV27 | TGTGCCAGCAGTTCGGGGACCCTTGAAGCTTTCTTT | CASSSGTLEAFF